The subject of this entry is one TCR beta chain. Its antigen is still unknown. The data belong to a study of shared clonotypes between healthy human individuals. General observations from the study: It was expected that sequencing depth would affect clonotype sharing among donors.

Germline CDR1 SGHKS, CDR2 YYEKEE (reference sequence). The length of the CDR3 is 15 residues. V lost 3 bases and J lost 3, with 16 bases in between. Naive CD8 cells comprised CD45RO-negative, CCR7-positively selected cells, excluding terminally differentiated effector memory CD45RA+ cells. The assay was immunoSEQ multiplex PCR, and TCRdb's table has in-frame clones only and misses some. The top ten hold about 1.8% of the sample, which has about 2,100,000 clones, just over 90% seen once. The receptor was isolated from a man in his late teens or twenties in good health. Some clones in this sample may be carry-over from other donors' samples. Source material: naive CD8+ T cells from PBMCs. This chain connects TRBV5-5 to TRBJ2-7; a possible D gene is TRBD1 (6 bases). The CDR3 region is CASSSGVRDIYEQYF. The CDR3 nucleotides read TGTGCCAGCAGCTCCGGGGTCAGGGACATCTACGAGCAGTACTTC.